This section outlines one T cell receptor (beta chain) sequence together with its context. This sample stems from a study of blood T cell repertoires in COVID-19. The wider study: There were acute and convalescent COVID-19 samples, and they came from the United States, Italy and Spain. Sample material is recorded as cDNA or gDNA derived from T cells, B-cell-depleted T cells, or PBMCs.

As handled by the study authors: Amplification with reference gene primers provided the estimates of nucleated cell counts. Libraries were prepared by immunoSEQ multiplex PCR; TCRdb keeps only in-frame clonotypes and omits some of them. The DNA gave D and trimming, while V, J and clone size come from that table. The table shows 150,000 to 200,000 clones, with approximately 86% occurring only once. The sample comprised peripheral blood. This sequence was found in a man aged 50 to 59 with active or convalescent COVID-19.

CDR3 sequence (DNA): TGTGCCAGCAGCCCGGGGACAGCCCCTGAAGCTTTCTTT. Protein product: CASSPGTAPEAFF. This rearrangement joins TRBV9 to TRBJ1-1, with 7 bases lining up with TRBD1. The ends lost 4 bases at V and 6 bases at J; junction bases unmatched: 6. The CDR3 extends over 13 amino acids. The germline gives CDR1 SGDLS, CDR2 YYNGEE.